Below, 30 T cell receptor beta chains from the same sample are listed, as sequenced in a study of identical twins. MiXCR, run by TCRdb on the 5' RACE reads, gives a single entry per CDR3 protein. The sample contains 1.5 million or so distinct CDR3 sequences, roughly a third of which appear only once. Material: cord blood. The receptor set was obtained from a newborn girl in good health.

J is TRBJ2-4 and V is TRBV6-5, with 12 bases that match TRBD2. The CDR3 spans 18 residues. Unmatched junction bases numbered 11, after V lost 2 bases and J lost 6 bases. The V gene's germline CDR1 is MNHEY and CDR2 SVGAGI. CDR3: CASSYLPLTSGSGNIQYF. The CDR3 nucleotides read TGTGCCAGCAGTTACCTCCCCTTGACTAGCGGGAGTGGAAACATTCAGTACTTC.

The CDR3 reads CASSPQHYGYTF. CDR3 coding DNA: TGTGCCAGCAGCCCCCAGCACTATGGCTACACCTTC. The chain links TRBV13 to TRBJ1-2, with unresolved D. The V end lost 5 bases, the J end lost 3 bases, and 7 bases lay between the germline ends. The CDR3 loop spans 12 amino acids. Germline V gene lookup returns CDR1 PRHDT and CDR2 FYEKMQ (reference sequence).

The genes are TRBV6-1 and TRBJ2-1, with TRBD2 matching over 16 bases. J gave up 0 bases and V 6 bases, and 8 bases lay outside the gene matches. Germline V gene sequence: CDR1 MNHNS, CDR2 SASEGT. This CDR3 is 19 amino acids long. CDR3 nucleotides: TGTGCCAGCAGCCTGGGGACTAGCGGGGGGGCCAGCTCCTACAATGAGCAGTTCTTC. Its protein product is CASSLGTSGGASSYNEQFF.

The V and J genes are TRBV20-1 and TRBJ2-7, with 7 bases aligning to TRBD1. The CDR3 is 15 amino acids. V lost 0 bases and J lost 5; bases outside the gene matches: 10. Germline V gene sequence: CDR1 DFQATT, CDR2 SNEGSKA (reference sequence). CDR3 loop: CSAREQGRYRNEQYF. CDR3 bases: TGCAGTGCTAGAGAACAGGGGCGATACAGAAACGAGCAGTACTTC.

DNA for the CDR3: TGCGCCAGCAGCCTTAAGGGACGCTTTAATCAGCCCCAGCATTTT. It specifies CASSLKGRFNQPQHF. This sequence joins TRBV5-1 and TRBJ1-5; possible D gene TRBD1, 5 bases. The V and J ends lost 4 bases and 4 bases respectively, with 15 bases between them. The CDR3 length is 15 residues. The germline V gene has CDR1 SGHRS and CDR2 YFSETQ.

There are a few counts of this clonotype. The CDR3 DNA is TGTGCCAGCAGTTACACCGACGATACGCAGTATTTT. Translating gives CASSYTDDTQYF. The rearrangement links TRBV6-6 to TRBJ2-3; no clear D. The CDR3 length is 12 residues. The V end lost 2 bases, the J end lost 6 bases, and 6 bases lay between the germline ends. The germline gives CDR1 MNHNY, CDR2 SVGAGI (reference sequence).

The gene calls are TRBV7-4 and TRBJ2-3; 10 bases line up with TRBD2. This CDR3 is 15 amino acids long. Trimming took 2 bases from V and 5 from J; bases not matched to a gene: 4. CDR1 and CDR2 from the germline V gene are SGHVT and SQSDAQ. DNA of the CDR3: TGTGCCAGCAGCTTAACTAGCGGGATTGGAGATACGCAGTATTTT. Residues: CASSLTSGIGDTQYF. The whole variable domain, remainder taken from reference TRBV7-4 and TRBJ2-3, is GAGVSQSPRYKVAKRGRDVALRCDSISGHVTLYWYRQTLGQGSEVLTYSQSDAQRDKSGRPSGRFSAERPERSVSTLKIQRTEQGDSAVYLCASSLTSGIGDTQYFGPGTRLTVL.

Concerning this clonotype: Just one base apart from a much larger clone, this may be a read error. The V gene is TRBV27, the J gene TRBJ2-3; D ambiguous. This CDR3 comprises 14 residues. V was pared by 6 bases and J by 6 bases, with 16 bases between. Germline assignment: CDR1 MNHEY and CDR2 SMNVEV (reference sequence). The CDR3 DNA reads TGTGCCAGCAGCCTAATTAACAACACCGATACGCAGTATTTT. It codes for CASSLINNTDTQYF.

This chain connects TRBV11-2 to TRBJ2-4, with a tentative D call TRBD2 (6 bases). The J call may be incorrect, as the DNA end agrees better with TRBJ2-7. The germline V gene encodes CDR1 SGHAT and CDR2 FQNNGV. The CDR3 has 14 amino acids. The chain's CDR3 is CASSLDFGGYEQYF. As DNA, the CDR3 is TGTGCCAGCAGCTTAGATTTTGGGGGGTACGAGCAGTACTTC.

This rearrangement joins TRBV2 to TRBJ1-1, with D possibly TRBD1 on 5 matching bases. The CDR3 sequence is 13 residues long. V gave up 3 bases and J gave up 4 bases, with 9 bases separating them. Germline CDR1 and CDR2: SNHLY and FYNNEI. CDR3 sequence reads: CASSESGLTEAFF. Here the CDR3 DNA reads TGTGCCAGCAGTGAGTCAGGGCTCACTGAAGCTTTCTTT. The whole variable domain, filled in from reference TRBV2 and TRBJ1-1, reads EPEVTQTPSHQVTQMGQEVILRCVPISNHLYFYWYRQILGQKVEFLVSFYNNEISEKSEIFDDQFSVERPDGSNFTLKIRSTKLEDSAMYFCASSESGLTEAFFGQGTRLTVV.

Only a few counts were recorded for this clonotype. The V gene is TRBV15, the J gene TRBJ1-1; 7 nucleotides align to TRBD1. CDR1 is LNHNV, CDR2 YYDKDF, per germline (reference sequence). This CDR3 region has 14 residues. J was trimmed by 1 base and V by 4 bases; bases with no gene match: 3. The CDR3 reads CATSTDRENTEAFF. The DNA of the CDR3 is TGTGCCACCAGCACCGACAGGGAGAACACTGAAGCTTTCTTT.

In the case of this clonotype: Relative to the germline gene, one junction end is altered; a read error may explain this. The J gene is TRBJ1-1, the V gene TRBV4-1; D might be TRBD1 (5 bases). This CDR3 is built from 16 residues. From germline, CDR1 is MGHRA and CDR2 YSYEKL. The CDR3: CASSQDWGVTSGEALF. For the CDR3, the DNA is TGCGCCAGCAGCCAAGATTGGGGGGTGACGTCTGGTGAAGCTTTATTT.

The CDR3 DNA reads as TGTGCCAGCAGCAAAGCAGGGACGGGGAAAAACATTCAGTACTTC. Amino acid sequence: CASSKAGTGKNIQYF. The chain joins TRBV27 to TRBJ2-4; the D gene could be TRBD1 or TRBD2 (5 bases each). The V end was cut by 6 bases, the J end by 4 bases, with 16 bases between. The V gene's germline CDR1 is MNHEY and CDR2 SMNVEV (reference sequence). This CDR3 contains 15 residues.

CDR3 protein: CASSFSSNEQFF. CDR3 nucleotide sequence: TGTGCCAGCAGTTTTTCGAGCAATGAGCAGTTCTTC. The gene calls are TRBV12-3 or TRBV12-4 and TRBJ2-1; D call uncertain. This CDR3 region has 12 residues. V dropped 3 bases and J dropped 6 bases, with 6 bases sitting between them.

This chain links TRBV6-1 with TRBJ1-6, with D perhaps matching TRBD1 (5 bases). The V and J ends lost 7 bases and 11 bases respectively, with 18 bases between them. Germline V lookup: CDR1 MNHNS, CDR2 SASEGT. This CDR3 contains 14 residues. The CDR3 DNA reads TGTGCCAGCACCCTGGGGGAGGGAAGGACACCCCTCCACTTT. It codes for CASTLGEGRTPLHF.

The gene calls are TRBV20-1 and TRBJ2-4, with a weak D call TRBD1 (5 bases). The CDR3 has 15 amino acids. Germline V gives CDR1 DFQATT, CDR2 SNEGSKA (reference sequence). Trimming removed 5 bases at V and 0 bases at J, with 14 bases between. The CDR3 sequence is CSADRYQLAKNIQYF. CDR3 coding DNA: TGCAGTGCTGACAGATATCAACTAGCCAAAAACATTCAGTACTTC.

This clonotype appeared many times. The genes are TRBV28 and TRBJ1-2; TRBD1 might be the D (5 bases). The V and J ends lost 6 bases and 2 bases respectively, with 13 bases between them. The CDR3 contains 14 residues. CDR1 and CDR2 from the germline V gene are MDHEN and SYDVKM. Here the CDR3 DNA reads TGTGCCAGCAGCCTTCGGGGCCGAAACTATGGCTACACCTTC. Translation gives CASSLRGRNYGYTF.

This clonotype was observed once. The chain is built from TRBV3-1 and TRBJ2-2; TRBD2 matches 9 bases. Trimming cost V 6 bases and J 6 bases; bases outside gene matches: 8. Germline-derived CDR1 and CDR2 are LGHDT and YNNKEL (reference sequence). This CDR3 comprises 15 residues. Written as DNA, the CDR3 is TGTGCCAGCAGTCCGACTAGCGGTCCTTCCGGGGAGCTGTTTTTT. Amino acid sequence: CASSPTSGPSGELFF.

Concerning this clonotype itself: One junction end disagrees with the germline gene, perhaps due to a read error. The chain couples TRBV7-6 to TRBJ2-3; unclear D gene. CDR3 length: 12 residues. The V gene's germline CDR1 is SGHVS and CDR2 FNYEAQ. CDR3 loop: CANSFGTDTQYF. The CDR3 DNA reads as TGTGCCAACAGCTTTGGCACAGATACGCAGTATTTT.

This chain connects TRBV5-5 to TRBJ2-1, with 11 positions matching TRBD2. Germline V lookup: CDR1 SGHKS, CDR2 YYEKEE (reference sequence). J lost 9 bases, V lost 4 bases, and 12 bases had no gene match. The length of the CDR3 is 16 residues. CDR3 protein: CASSRSGLAGGSEQFF. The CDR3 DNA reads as TGTGCCAGCAGCCGCAGCGGGCTAGCGGGAGGCAGTGAGCAGTTCTTC. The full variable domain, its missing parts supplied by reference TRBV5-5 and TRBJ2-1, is DAGVTQSPTHLIKTRGQQVTLRCSPISGHKSVSWYQQVLGQGPQFIFQYYEKEERGRGNFPDRFSARQFPNYSSELNVNALLLGDSALYLCASSRSGLAGGSEQFFGPGTRLTVL.

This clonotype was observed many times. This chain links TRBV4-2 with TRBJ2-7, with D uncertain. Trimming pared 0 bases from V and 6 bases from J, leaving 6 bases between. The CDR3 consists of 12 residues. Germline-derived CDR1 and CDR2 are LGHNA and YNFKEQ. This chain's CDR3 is CASSQDRTEQYF. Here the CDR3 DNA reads TGTGCCAGCAGCCAAGATCGGACCGAGCAGTACTTC.

The CDR3 is CASSLIGTGYTF. For the CDR3, the DNA is TGTGCCAGCAGCTTAATAGGGACTGGCTACACCTTC. The chain has TRBV7-2 and TRBJ1-2; possibly TRBD1 for D (5 bases). V lost 2 bases, J lost 7 bases, and 8 bases lay in between. Germline V lookup: CDR1 SGHTA, CDR2 FQGNSA. The CDR3 spans 12 residues.

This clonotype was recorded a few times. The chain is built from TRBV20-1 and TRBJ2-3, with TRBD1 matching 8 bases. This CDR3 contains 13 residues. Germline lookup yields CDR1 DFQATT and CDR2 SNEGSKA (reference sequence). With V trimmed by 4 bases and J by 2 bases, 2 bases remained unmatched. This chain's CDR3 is CSAKQGATDTQYF. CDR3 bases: TGCAGTGCTAAGCAGGGGGCCACAGATACGCAGTATTTT.

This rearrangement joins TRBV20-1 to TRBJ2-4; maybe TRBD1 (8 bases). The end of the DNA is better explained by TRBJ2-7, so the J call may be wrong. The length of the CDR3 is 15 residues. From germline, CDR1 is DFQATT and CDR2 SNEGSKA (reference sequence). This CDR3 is CSVRRGGTGTYEQYF. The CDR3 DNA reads TGCAGTGTTCGGCGGGGAGGGACAGGTACCTACGAGCAGTACTTC.

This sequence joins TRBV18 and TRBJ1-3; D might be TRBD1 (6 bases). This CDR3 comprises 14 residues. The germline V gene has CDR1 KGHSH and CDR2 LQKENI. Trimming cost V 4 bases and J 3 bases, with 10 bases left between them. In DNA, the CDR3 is TGTGCCAGCTCACGCGACAGGAATGGAAACACCATATATTTT. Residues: CASSRDRNGNTIYF.

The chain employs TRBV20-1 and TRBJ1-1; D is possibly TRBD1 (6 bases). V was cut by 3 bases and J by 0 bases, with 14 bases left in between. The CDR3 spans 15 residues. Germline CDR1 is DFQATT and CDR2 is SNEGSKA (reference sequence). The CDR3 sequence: CSASETGPMNTEAFF. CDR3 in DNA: TGCAGTGCTAGCGAGACAGGACCAATGAACACTGAAGCTTTCTTT.

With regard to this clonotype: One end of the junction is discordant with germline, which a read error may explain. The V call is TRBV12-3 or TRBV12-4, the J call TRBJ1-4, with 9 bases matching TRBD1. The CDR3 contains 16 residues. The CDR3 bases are TGTGCCGGCAGTTTTGGGACAGGGCCAACTAATGAAAAACTGTTTTTT. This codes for CAGSFGTGPTNEKLFF.

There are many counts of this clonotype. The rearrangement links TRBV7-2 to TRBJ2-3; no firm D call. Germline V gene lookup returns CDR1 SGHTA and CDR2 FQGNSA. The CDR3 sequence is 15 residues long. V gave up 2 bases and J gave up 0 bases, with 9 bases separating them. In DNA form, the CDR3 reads TGTGCCAGCAGCTTACGCCATACTAGCACAGATACGCAGTATTTT. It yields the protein CASSLRHTSTDTQYF.

The CDR3 reads CATSEAGEQFF. For the CDR3, the DNA is TGTGCCACCAGTGAGGCGGGGGAGCAGTTCTTC. This chain joins TRBV24-1 and TRBJ2-1, with a tentative D call TRBD2 (6 bases). V was clipped by 4 bases and J by 10 bases, with 7 bases between them. The CDR3 has 11 residues. Germline V CDR1 and CDR2: KGHDR, SFDVKD.

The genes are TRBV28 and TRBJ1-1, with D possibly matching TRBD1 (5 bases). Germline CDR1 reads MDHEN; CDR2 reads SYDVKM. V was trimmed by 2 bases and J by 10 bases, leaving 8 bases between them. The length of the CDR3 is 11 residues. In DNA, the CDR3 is TGTGCCAGCAGTTTAACCGGGGGAGCTTTCTTT. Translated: CASSLTGGAFF.